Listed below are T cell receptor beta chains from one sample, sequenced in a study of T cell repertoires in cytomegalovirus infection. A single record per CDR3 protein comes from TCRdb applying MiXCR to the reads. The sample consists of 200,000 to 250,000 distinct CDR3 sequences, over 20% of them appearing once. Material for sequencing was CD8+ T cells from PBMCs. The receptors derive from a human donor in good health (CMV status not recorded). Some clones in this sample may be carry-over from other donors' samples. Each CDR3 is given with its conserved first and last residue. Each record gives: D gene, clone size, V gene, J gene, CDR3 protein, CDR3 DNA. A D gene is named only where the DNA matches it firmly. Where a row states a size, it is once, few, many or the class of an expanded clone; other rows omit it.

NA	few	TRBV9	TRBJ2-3	CASSVSSGTDTQYF	TGTGCCAGCAGCGTAAGCTCCGGCACAGATACGCAGTATTTT
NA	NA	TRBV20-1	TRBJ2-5	CSARPAPYQETQYF	TGCAGTGCCCGACCGGCGCCCTACCAAGAGACCCAGTACTTC
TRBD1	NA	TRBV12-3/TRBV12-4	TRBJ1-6	CASSQAPTGKGDNSPLHF	TGTGCCAGCAGCCAAGCCCCGACAGGGAAGGGGGATAATTCACCCCTCCACTTT
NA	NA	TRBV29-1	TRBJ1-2	CSVEDRRDSGYGYTF	TGCAGCGTTGAAGATAGAAGGGACTCGGGCTATGGCTACACCTTC
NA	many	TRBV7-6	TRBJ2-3	CASSLAPTDTQYF	TGTGCCAGCAGCTTAGCGCCAACAGATACGCAGTATTTT
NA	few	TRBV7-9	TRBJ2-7	CASSGWESVYEQYF	TGTGCCAGCAGCGGATGGGAGTCCGTTTACGAGCAGTACTTC
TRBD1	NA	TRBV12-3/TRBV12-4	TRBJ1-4	CASSPGGAREKLFF	TGTGCCAGCAGCCCAGGGGGCGCGAGGGAAAAACTGTTTTTT
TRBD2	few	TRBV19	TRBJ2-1	CASSMLGSGGVYNEQFF	TGTGCCAGTAGTATGCTCGGTAGCGGGGGGGTCTACAATGAGCAGTTCTTC
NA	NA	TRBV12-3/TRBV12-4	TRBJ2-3	CASTWTVSTDTQYF	TGTGCCAGCACCTGGACAGTTAGCACAGATACGCAGTATTTT
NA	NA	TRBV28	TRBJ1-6	CASSYRQSSYNSPLHF	TGTGCCAGCAGTTACCGACAGAGCTCCTATAATTCACCCCTCCACTTT
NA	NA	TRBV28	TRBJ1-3	CASSLGGFHSGNTIYF	TGTGCCAGCAGTTTAGGTGGATTTCACTCTGGAAACACCATATATTTT
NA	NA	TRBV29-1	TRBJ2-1	CSSQVTGNEQFF	TGCAGCTCCCAGGTTACGGGAAATGAGCAGTTCTTC
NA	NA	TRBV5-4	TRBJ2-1	CASSANSYNEQFF	TGTGCCAGCAGCGCCAACAGCTACAATGAGCAGTTCTTC
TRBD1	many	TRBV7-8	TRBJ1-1	CASSLGGGFTEAFF	TGTGCCAGCAGCTTAGGAGGGGGCTTCACTGAAGCTTTCTTT
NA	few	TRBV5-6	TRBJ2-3	CASSILLGIGTDTQYF	TGTGCCAGCAGCATACTATTGGGGATCGGAACAGATACGCAGTATTTT
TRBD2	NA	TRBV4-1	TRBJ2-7	CASSQDSGLAREQYF	TGCGCCAGCAGCCAAGATTCCGGACTAGCGAGGGAGCAGTACTTC
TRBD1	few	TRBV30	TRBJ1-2	CAWSVTGQGADGYTF	TGTGCCTGGAGTGTAACAGGACAGGGGGCGGATGGCTACACCTTC
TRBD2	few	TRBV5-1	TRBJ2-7	CASSPGLISYEQYF	TGCGCCAGCAGCCCGGGACTAATCTCCTACGAGCAGTACTTC
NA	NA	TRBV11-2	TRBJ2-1	CASSLSPVGTYNEQFF	TGTGCCAGCAGTCTATCGCCGGTGGGGACTTACAATGAGCAGTTCTTC
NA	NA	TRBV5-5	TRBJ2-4	CASSATGTTNIQYF	TGTGCCAGCAGCGCCACCGGGACGACAAACATTCAGTACTTC
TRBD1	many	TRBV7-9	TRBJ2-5	CASSLTGTVETQYF	TGTGCCAGCAGCTTAACCGGGACAGTCGAGACCCAGTACTTC
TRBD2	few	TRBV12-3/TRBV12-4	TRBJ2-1	CASSSLSGGALNEQFF	TGTGCCAGCAGTTCACTTAGCGGGGGGGCCCTCAATGAGCAGTTCTTC
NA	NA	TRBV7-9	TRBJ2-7	CASSLAGGLDEQYF	TGTGCCAGCAGCTTAGCGGGGGGACTGGACGAGCAGTACTTC
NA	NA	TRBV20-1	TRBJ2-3	CSARGVGGAIDTQYF	TGCAGTGCTAGAGGTGTTGGGGGCGCGATAGATACGCAGTATTTT
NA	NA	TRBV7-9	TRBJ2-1	CASRFGTYWQFF	TGTGCCAGCAGATTCGGGACTTACTGGCAGTTCTTC
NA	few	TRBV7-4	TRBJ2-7	CASSLIPYEQYF	TGTGCCAGCAGCCTAATCCCCTACGAGCAGTACTTC
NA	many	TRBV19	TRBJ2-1	CASSLLGTPYNEQFF	TGTGCCAGTAGTCTCCTGGGGACACCCTACAATGAGCAGTTCTTC
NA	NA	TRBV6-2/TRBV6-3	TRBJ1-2	CASEGRRNYGYTF	TGTGCCAGCGAGGGACGCCGGAACTATGGCTACACCTTC
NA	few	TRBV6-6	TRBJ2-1	CASSYYKGGEQFF	TGTGCCAGCAGTTACTACAAGGGAGGTGAGCAGTTCTTC
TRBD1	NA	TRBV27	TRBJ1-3	CASSRQGGNTIYF	TGTGCCAGCAGTCGACAGGGGGGAAACACCATATATTTT
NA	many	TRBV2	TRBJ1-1	CASSEADPLDTEAFF	TGTGCCAGCAGTGAAGCAGATCCCTTGGACACTGAAGCTTTCTTT
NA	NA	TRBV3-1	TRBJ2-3	CASSQERGYTQYF	TGTGCCAGCAGCCAAGAAAGGGGATATACGCAGTATTTT
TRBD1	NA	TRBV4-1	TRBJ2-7	CASSPGQGASEQYF	TGCGCCAGCAGCCCGGGACAGGGGGCCTCCGAGCAGTACTTC
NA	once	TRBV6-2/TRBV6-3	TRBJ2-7	CASSYWGAPVHEQYF	TGTGCCAGCAGTTATTGGGGGGCGCCGGTCCACGAGCAGTACTTC
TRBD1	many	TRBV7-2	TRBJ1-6	CASSLVGQGGSPLHF	TGTGCCAGCAGCTTAGTGGGACAGGGGGGATCACCCCTCCACTTT
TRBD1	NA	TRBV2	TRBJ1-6	CASSITGGEFYNSPLHF	TGTGCCAGCAGTATAACAGGGGGGGAATTCTATAATTCACCCCTCCACTTT
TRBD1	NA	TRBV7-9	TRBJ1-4	CASSATGADEKLFF	TGTGCCAGCAGCGCTACAGGGGCTGATGAAAAACTGTTTTTT
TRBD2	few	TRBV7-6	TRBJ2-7	CASSLRVAGSTYEQYF	TGTGCCAGCAGCTTACGGGTAGCGGGGTCGACCTACGAGCAGTACTTC
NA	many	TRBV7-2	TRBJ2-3	CASSQVLRGTDTQYF	TGTGCCAGCAGCCAGGTCCTAAGGGGAACAGATACGCAGTATTTT
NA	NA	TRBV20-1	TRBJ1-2	CSASSLGEGYTF	TGCAGTGCCAGTAGTTTAGGAGAAGGCTACACCTTC
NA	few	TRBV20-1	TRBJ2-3	CSARGDTDTQYF	TGCAGTGCTAGAGGGGACACAGATACGCAGTATTTT
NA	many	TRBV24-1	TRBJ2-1	CATSDAVEGEQFF	TGTGCCACCAGTGACGCGGTCGAGGGTGAGCAGTTCTTC
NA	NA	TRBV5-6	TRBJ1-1	CASSLWGGEMNTEAFF	TGTGCCAGCAGCTTGTGGGGCGGCGAGATGAACACTGAAGCTTTCTTT
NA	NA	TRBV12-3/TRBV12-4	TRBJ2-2	CASSSTAKDSPTGELFF	TGTGCCAGCAGTTCAACGGCCAAGGACAGTCCGACCGGGGAGCTGTTTTTT
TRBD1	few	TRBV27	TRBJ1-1	CASQQGVRTEAFF	TGTGCCAGTCAACAGGGGGTCCGGACTGAAGCTTTCTTT
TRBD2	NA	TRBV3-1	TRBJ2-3	CASSHRDYSTDTQYF	TGTGCCAGCAGCCACCGGGACTACTCCACAGATACGCAGTATTTT
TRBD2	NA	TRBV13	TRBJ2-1	CASSNPASGGVDNEQFF	TGTGCCAGCAGCAACCCGGCTAGCGGGGGGGTCGACAATGAGCAGTTCTTC
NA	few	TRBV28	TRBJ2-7	CASSSFSATSYEQYF	TGTGCCAGCAGTTCATTTTCTGCCACCTCCTACGAGCAGTACTTC
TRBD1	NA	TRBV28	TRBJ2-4	CASSLVHRGKNIQYF	TGTGCCAGCAGTTTAGTCCACAGGGGAAAAAACATTCAGTACTTC
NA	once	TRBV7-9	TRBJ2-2	CAIYGGVTNTGELFF	TGTGCCATCTACGGCGGCGTTACGAACACCGGGGAGCTGTTTTTT
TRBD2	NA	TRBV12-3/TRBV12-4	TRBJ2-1	CASSLPFSSGNEQFF	TGTGCCAGCAGTTTACCTTTTTCTAGCGGGAATGAGCAGTTCTTC
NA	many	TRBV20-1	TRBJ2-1	CSAPGLFHTNEQFF	TGCAGTGCCCCGGGACTCTTCCATACCAATGAGCAGTTCTTC
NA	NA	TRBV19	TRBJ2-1	CASSAWTQRHEQFF	TGTGCCAGTAGTGCCTGGACCCAGCGACATGAGCAGTTCTTC